Presented here are 18 T cell receptor beta chains from one specimen sequenced in a study of regulatory dendritic cells for organ transplantation (dated by TCRdb to 2016 to 2017). The library was prepared using the immunoSEQ multiplex PCR assay. TCRdb took this table from immuneACCESS and kept in-frame rearrangements with V and J called. Such tables lack part of the clones; where checked against another copy, unresolved V genes explain under half of the gap, and the rest is unexplained. Recorded for this sample are over 8,000 clones; about three fifths of them occurred a single time. Approximately 0.6% of the sample is in the top ten clones. Sorted T cell subsets were CFSE-labeled and co-cultured for roughly 5 days with allogeneic regulatory or mature dendritic cells at a 1:10 DC:T ratio. These receptors are not linked to any known antigen. Sample: naive CD4+ T cells from blood cultured with dendritic cells. This specimen's cell subset or site label, per the study, means: CD45RA+ naive T cells. The origin of the receptors is a human donor in good health.

This clone has more than one count but fewer than ten. This chain connects TRBV6-5 to TRBJ1-2; D remains unclear. Trimming removed 6 bases at V and 2 bases at J, with 13 bases between. CDR3 size: 14 residues. Per germline, CDR1 MNHEY and CDR2 SVGAGI. In DNA, the CDR3 is TGTGCCAGCAGGGCGGATTTTGGCAACTATGGCTACACCTTC. This codes for CASRADFGNYGYTF.

The rearrangement joins TRBV7-2 to TRBJ2-4; 10 nucleotides line up with TRBD2. CDR1 is SGHTA, CDR2 FQGNSA, per germline. Trimming cost V 3 bases and J 8 bases; bases outside gene matches: 10. The CDR3 runs 16 residues. CDR3 coding DNA: TGTGCCAGCAGCTTGTCCAGCGGGGGGGTGGGTGACATTCAGTACTTC. Its protein product is CASSLSSGGVGDIQYF.

This clone was found a few times. The chain employs TRBV27 and TRBJ1-5; 8 nucleotides line up with TRBD1. With 5 bases clipped from V and 3 bases from J, the junction kept 3 bases outside the gene matches. Germline V gene data show CDR1 as MNHEY and CDR2 as SMNVEV (reference sequence). The CDR3 runs 14 residues. The CDR3 DNA reads as TGTGCCAGCAGTCCGGGACAGGTCAATCAGCCCCAGCATTTT. This encodes CASSPGQVNQPQHF.

The V and J genes are TRBV29-1 and TRBJ1-1, with 9 bases matching TRBD1. The CDR3 is 13 amino acids. Germline V gene sequence: CDR1 SQVTM, CDR2 ANQGSEA. The J segment lost 5 bases and the V segment lost 7 bases, leaving 8 bases of the junction unmatched. The CDR3 sequence is CSGLGTGFTEAFF. The CDR3 DNA reads TGCAGCGGCCTCGGGACAGGGTTTACTGAAGCTTTCTTT.

About this clone: One end of the junction fails to match germline, which may point to a read error. The chain links TRBV7-7 to TRBJ2-1; 9 bases line up with TRBD2. CDR3 length: 16 residues. Germline values: CDR1 SSHAT, CDR2 FNYEAQ (reference sequence). The CDR3 DNA reads as TGTGCTAGCAGCTTAGCGCCAGCGGGGGGATACAATGAGCAGTTCTTC. Translated: CASSLAPAGGYNEQFF.

This clone was found a few times. The chain carries TRBV18 and TRBJ1-1; D is undetermined. The CDR3 is 13 amino acids. The V end was cut by 4 bases, the J end by 1 base, with 7 bases between. Per germline, CDR1 KGHSH and CDR2 LQKENI. The chain's CDR3 is CASSQGANTEAFF. In DNA, the CDR3 is TGTGCCAGCTCACAGGGAGCGAACACTGAAGCTTTCTTT.

V usage is TRBV6-6 and J usage is TRBJ1-1; D gene uncertain. The germline V gene encodes CDR1 MNHNY and CDR2 SVGAGI (reference sequence). The CDR3 contains 11 residues. Trimming shortened V by 10 bases and J by 2 bases, and 8 bases separated the two germline ends. CDR3 sequence reads: CATFLNTEAFF. In DNA form, the CDR3 reads TGTGCCACCTTCTTAAACACTGAAGCTTTCTTT.

The chain couples TRBV5-4 to TRBJ2-5; 7 nucleotides line up with TRBD1. The V gene's germline CDR1 is SGHNT and CDR2 YYREEE (reference sequence). V trimming: 4 bases; J trimming: 5 bases; junction bases outside the gene matches: 5. CDR3 length equals 13 residues. CDR3 sequence reads: CASSETGSETQYF. As DNA, the CDR3 is TGTGCCAGCAGCGAGACAGGGTCGGAGACCCAGTACTTC.

The gene calls are TRBV5-6 and TRBJ2-3; a possible D gene is TRBD1 (5 bases). This CDR3 contains 13 residues. Per germline, CDR1 SGHDT and CDR2 YYEEEE. V dropped 1 base and J dropped 6 bases, with 9 bases sitting between them. CDR3 sequence (DNA): TGTGCCAGCAGCTTGCCCAGGGTCGATACGCAGTATTTT. Translated: CASSLPRVDTQYF.

The chain recombines TRBV2 with TRBJ2-7; no reliable D call. Per germline, CDR1 SNHLY and CDR2 FYNNEI. V shed 6 bases and J shed 3 bases, with 9 bases lying between them. CDR3 size: 12 residues. CDR3 sequence: CASSRDNYEQYF. CDR3 sequence (DNA): TGTGCCAGCAGCCGAGACAACTACGAGCAGTACTTC.

The rearrangement uses TRBV19 and TRBJ2-3, with TRBD1 matching 9 bases. CDR3 length: 15 amino acids. V lost 3 bases and J lost 1; bases outside the gene matches: 2. The germline CDR1 and CDR2 sequences are LNHDA and SQIVND (reference sequence). CDR3 amino acids: CASSIRTGGTDTQYF. Here the CDR3 DNA reads TGTGCCAGTAGTATTCGGACAGGGGGCACAGATACGCAGTATTTT.

The J gene is TRBJ2-7, the V gene TRBV6-6; tentative D call: TRBD1 (6 bases). Trimming stripped 6 bases from V and 3 bases from J, with 12 bases between. This CDR3 has 13 amino acids. Germline V gene sequence: CDR1 MNHNY, CDR2 SVGAGI (reference sequence). The CDR3 region is CASSRGQNYEQYF. For the CDR3, the DNA is TGTGCCAGCAGCCGCGGACAGAACTACGAGCAGTACTTC.

The chain recombines TRBV6-5 with TRBJ2-7, with 9 bases matching TRBD1. Germline CDR1 is MNHEY and CDR2 is SVGAGI. The trim removed 2 bases at V and 3 bases at J, leaving 5 bases unmatched. This CDR3 is 15 amino acids long. The CDR3: CASSYAPGQGYEQYF. The CDR3 coding sequence is TGTGCCAGCAGTTACGCCCCGGGACAGGGCTACGAGCAGTACTTC.

The chain is built from TRBV5-1 and TRBJ1-6, with TRBD1 identical over 7 bases. The J segment lost 11 bases and the V segment lost 1 base, leaving 9 bases of the junction unmatched. Germline CDR1 and CDR2: SGHRS and YFSETQ. The CDR3 consists of 15 residues. CDR3 amino acids: CASSLSEDRQTPLHF. DNA for the CDR3: TGCGCCAGCAGCTTGTCTGAGGACAGGCAGACACCCCTCCACTTT.

The chain couples TRBV5-1 to TRBJ1-2; 8 nucleotides line up with TRBD1. This CDR3 has 14 residues. CDR1 and CDR2 from the germline V gene are SGHRS and YFSETQ. V shed 4 bases and J 5 bases; nucleotides not matched to a gene: 7. The CDR3 coding sequence is TGCGCCAGCAGCCTAGGACAGGGACCTTATGGCTACACCTTC. Translation gives CASSLGQGPYGYTF.

V and J are TRBV4-3 and TRBJ1-2, with 7 bases lining up with TRBD1. The CDR3 spans 16 residues. J was trimmed by 4 bases and V by 1 base; bases with no gene match: 9. Germline values: CDR1 LGHNA, CDR2 YSLEER. The CDR3 region is CASSQGSTGPFYGYTF. DNA for the CDR3: TGCGCCAGCAGCCAAGGGTCGACAGGGCCGTTCTATGGCTACACCTTC.

The chain employs TRBV5-1 and TRBJ2-2, with 8 bases matching TRBD2. Germline-derived CDR1 and CDR2 are SGHRS and YFSETQ. V was clipped by 0 bases and J by 7 bases; unmatched bases: 5. The CDR3 sequence is 15 residues long. The CDR3 is CASSLAGGANGELFF. The DNA of the CDR3 is TGCGCCAGCAGCTTGGCCGGGGGGGCCAACGGGGAGCTGTTTTTT.

The chain has TRBV19 and TRBJ1-4; 8 bases are shared with TRBD1. The germline V gene has CDR1 LNHDA and CDR2 SQIVND (reference sequence). V shed 4 bases, J shed 6 bases, and the junction held 7 bases outside the gene matches. The CDR3 loop spans 15 amino acids. This chain's CDR3 is CASSTSGTGDEKLFF. The CDR3 nucleotides are TGTGCCAGTAGTACCTCCGGGACAGGCGATGAAAAACTGTTTTTT.